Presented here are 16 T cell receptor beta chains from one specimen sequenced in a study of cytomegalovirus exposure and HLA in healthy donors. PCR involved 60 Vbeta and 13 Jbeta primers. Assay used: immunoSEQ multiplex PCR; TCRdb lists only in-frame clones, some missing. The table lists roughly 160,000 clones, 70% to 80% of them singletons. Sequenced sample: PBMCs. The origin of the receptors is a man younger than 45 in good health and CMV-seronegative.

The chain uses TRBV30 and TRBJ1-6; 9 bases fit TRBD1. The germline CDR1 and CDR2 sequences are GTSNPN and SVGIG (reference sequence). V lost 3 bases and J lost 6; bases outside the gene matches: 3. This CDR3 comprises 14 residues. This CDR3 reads CAWSRDRVNSPLHF. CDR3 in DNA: TGTGCCTGGAGCAGGGACAGGGTTAATTCACCCCTCCACTTT.

The DNA of the CDR3 is TGTGCCACGACTAGCGGGAGGGCCCGCAATGAGCAGTTCTTC. This codes for CATTSGRARNEQFF. V usage is TRBV10-3 and J usage is TRBJ2-1, with 14 bases matching TRBD2. CDR1 and CDR2 from the germline V gene are ENHRY and SYGVKD. V dropped 10 bases and J dropped 6; count of bases not matched to a gene: 5. CDR3 length equals 14 residues.

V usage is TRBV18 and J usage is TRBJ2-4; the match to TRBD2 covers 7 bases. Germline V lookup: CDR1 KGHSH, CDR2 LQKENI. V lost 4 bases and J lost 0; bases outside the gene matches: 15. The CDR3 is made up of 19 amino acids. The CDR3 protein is CASSLSDREEMLAKNIQYF. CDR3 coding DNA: TGTGCCAGCTCACTATCCGACCGGGAGGAGATGCTAGCCAAAAACATTCAGTACTTC.

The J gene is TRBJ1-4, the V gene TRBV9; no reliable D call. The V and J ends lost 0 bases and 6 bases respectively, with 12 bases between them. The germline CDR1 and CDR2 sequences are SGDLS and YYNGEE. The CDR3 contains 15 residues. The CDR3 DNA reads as TGTGCCAGCAGCGTAGGGCCCCTGAGGGATGAAAAACTGTTTTTT. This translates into CASSVGPLRDEKLFF.

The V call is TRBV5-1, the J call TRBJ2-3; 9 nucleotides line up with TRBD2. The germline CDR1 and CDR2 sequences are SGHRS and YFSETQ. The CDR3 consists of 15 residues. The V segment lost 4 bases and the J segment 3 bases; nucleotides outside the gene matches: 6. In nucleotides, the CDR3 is TGCGCCAGCAGCCGCCGGGGACTAGCTACAGATACGCAGTATTTT. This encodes CASSRRGLATDTQYF.

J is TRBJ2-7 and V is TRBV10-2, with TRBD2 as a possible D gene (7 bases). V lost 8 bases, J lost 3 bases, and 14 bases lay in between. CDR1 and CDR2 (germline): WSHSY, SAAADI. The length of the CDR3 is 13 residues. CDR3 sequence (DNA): TGCGCCAGCCGGGGGGACACTTTCTACGAGCAGTACTTC. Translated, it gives CASRGDTFYEQYF.

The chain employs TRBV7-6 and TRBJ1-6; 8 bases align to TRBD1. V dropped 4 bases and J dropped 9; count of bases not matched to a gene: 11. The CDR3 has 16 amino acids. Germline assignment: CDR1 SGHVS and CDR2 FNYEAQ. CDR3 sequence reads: CASSSDRGSNSSPLHF. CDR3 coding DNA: TGTGCCAGCAGCTCTGACAGGGGCTCTAATAGTTCACCCCTCCACTTT.

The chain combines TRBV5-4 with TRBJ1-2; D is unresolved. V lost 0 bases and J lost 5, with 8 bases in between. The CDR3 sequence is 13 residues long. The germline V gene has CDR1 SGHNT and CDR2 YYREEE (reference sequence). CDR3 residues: CASSLDMVYGYTF. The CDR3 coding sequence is TGTGCCAGCAGCTTGGACATGGTTTATGGCTACACCTTC.

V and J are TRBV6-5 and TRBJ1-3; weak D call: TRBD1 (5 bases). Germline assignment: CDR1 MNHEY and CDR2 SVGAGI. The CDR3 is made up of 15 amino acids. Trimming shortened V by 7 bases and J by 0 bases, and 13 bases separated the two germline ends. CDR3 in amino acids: CASKPQGTSGNTIYF. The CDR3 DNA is TGTGCCAGCAAACCCCAGGGCACCTCTGGAAACACCATATATTTT.

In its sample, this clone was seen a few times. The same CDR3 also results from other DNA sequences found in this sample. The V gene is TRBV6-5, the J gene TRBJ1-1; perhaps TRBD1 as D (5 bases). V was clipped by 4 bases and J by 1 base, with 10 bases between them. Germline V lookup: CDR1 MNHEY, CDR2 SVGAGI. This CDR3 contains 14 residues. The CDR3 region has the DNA TGTGCCAGCAGTTCAAGACAGAAGAACACTGAAGCTTTCTTT. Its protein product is CASSSRQKNTEAFF.

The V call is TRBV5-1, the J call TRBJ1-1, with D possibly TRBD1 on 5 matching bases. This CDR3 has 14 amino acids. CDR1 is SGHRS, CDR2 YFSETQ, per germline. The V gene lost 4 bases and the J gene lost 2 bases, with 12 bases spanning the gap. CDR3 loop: CASSGAGINTEAFF. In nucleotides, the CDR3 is TGCGCCAGCAGCGGGGCAGGAATTAACACTGAAGCTTTCTTT.

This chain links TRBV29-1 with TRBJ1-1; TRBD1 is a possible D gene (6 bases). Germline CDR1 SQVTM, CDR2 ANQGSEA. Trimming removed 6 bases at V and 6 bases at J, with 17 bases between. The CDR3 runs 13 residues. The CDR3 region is CSVWGNTGSEAFF. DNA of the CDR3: TGCAGCGTGTGGGGCAACACAGGGTCTGAAGCTTTCTTT.

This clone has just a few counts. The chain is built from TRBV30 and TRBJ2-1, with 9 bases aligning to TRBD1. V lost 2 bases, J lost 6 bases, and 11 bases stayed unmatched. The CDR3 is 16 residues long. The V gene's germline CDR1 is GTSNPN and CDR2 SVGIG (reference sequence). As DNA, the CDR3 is TGTGCCTGGAGTCCAGGGACAGGGAATGGGGCCAATGAGCAGTTCTTC. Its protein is CAWSPGTGNGANEQFF.

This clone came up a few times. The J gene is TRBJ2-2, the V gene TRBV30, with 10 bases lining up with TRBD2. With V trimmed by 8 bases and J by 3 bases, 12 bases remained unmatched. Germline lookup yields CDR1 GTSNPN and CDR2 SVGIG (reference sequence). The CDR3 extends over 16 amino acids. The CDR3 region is CALDGLAGAYTGELFF. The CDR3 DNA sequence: TGTGCCCTAGATGGGCTAGCGGGAGCCTACACCGGGGAGCTGTTTTTT.

CDR3 in amino acids: CASSEAWEGEQYF. For the CDR3, the DNA is TGTGCCAGCAGTGAAGCTTGGGAGGGCGAGCAGTACTTC. V usage is TRBV6-1 and J usage is TRBJ2-7; 7 bases are shared with TRBD2. The CDR3 consists of 13 residues. Germline V CDR1 and CDR2: MNHNS, SASEGT. Trimming took 0 bases from V and 6 from J; bases not matched to a gene: 2.

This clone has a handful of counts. Here the CDR3 DNA reads TGTGCCAGTAGTACGCGACAGGGGCATAATGAGCAGTTCTTC. Protein product: CASSTRQGHNEQFF. The J gene is TRBJ2-1, the V gene TRBV19, with TRBD1 matching 8 bases. Germline values: CDR1 LNHDA, CDR2 SQIVND (reference sequence). CDR3 length: 14 amino acids. The trim removed 4 bases at V and 7 bases at J, leaving 6 bases unmatched.